The 10 T cell receptor beta chains below were found in one sample sequenced in a study of T cells in Graves' hyperthyroidism and ophthalmopathy. The source material, RNA transcripts, was used to amplify TCR beta CDR3 regions. First-round RT-PCR targeting the TCR CDR3 was performed with the HTBI primer set. From the multiplex PCR reads, TCRdb called clonotypes with MiXCR, one entry per CDR3 protein. The sample yields over 500,000 distinct CDR3 sequences, about 15% seen once. Sequenced: blood. These receptors were obtained from a woman aged 40 to 50 with Graves' hyperthyroidism.

This clonotype has at least ten counts. V and J are TRBV30 and TRBJ2-1, with 7 bases that match TRBD2. V lost 1 base and J lost 5; bases outside the gene matches: 8. CDR3 length equals 15 residues. Germline values: CDR1 GTSNPN, CDR2 SVGIG (reference sequence). The DNA of the CDR3 is TGTGCCTGGAGTGAGGGAGGGGCAACCCACAATGAGCAGTTCTTC. It translates to CAWSEGGATHNEQFF.

There are many counts of this clonotype. The chain recombines TRBV3-1 with TRBJ2-3; D gene unclear. CDR1 is LGHDT, CDR2 YNNKEL, per germline (reference sequence). The CDR3 covers 12 residues. Trimming left V 1 base short and J 6 bases short, with 5 bases between. CDR3 bases: TGTGCCAGCAGCCAAGTTTCGGATACGCAGTATTTT. It translates to CASSQVSDTQYF.

This clonotype was counted at least ten times. The rearrangement joins TRBV30 to TRBJ2-1; 8 nucleotides agree with TRBD1. Unmatched junction bases numbered 1, after V lost 4 bases and J lost 2 bases. The CDR3 covers 13 residues. Germline V gene lookup returns CDR1 GTSNPN and CDR2 SVGIG (reference sequence). CDR3 DNA: TGTGCCTGGAACAGGGGGACCTACAATGAGCAGTTCTTC. This sequence encodes CAWNRGTYNEQFF.

The chain employs TRBV9 and TRBJ2-7; D call uncertain. V was pared by 3 bases and J by 5 bases, with 15 bases between. Germline lookup yields CDR1 SGDLS and CDR2 YYNGEE. CDR3 length: 14 amino acids. The CDR3 DNA follows: TGTGCCAGCAGCGCGACGACAAGTCGGGACGAGCAGTACTTC. This sequence encodes CASSATTSRDEQYF.

This clonotype was observed many times. J is TRBJ2-3 and V is TRBV6-1; 12 bases are shared with TRBD2. V lost 6 bases and J lost 2; bases outside the gene matches: 6. CDR3 length equals 16 residues. Germline CDR1 reads MNHNS; CDR2 reads SASEGT. The CDR3 here is CASRAGLAGYTDTQYF. The CDR3 DNA sequence: TGTGCCAGCAGGGCGGGACTAGCGGGCTACACAGATACGCAGTATTTT.

This clonotype was detected only a few times. The V call is TRBV20-1, the J call TRBJ1-3; D may be TRBD1 (6 bases). Trimming took off 6 bases at V and 1 base at J, with 16 bases between the two ends. CDR3 length equals 15 residues. Germline CDR1 reads DFQATT; CDR2 reads SNEGSKA (reference sequence). This CDR3 reads CSAADGRGSGNTIYF. The DNA for the CDR3 is TGCAGTGCAGCTGATGGCAGGGGTTCTGGAAACACCATATATTTT.

This clonotype was recorded many times. The chain combines TRBV7-3 with TRBJ2-5; 10 nucleotides line up with TRBD2. The CDR3 covers 15 residues. V lost 3 bases and J lost 0; bases outside the gene matches: 1. Germline V gene lookup returns CDR1 SGHTA and CDR2 FQGTGA. This CDR3 reads CASSLTSGYQETQYF. CDR3 coding DNA: TGTGCCAGCAGCTTGACTAGCGGGTACCAAGAGACCCAGTACTTC.

This clonotype was detected ten times or more. The genes are TRBV20-1 and TRBJ2-7, with D perhaps TRBD1 (7 bases). The germline V and J ends were trimmed by 6 bases and 0 bases, with 18 bases remaining between them. The CDR3 loop spans 15 amino acids. The V gene's germline CDR1 is DFQATT and CDR2 SNEGSKA (reference sequence). This CDR3 reads CSALRWGDSSYEQYF. The CDR3 DNA reads TGCAGTGCCCTTCGGTGGGGGGACAGCTCCTACGAGCAGTACTTC.

The chain carries TRBV27 and TRBJ1-4; possibly TRBD1 for D (6 bases). The length of the CDR3 is 12 residues. Germline V CDR1 and CDR2: MNHEY, SMNVEV (reference sequence). Trimming stripped 10 bases from V and 8 bases from J, with 14 bases between. The CDR3 coding sequence is TGTGCCACGGGGGGGCGGGACGAAAAACTGTTTTTT. Encoded protein: CATGGRDEKLFF.

This clonotype came up many times. CDR3 in amino acids: CSAGWGRRENGEQYF. The DNA for the CDR3 is TGCAGTGCCGGGTGGGGCCGGCGGGAGAATGGTGAGCAGTACTTC. This chain uses TRBV20-1 with TRBJ2-7, with 7 bases that match TRBD2. Trimming cost V 6 bases and J 7 bases; bases outside gene matches: 18. Germline loops: CDR1 DFQATT, CDR2 SNEGSKA (reference sequence). The CDR3 has 15 residues.